This TCR beta chain was captured in a study of blood T cells in healthy people across ages. Trimming shortened V by 5 bases and J by 2 bases, and 13 bases separated the two germline ends. The germline CDR1 and CDR2 sequences are SGHTA and FQGTGA. This CDR3 is 14 amino acids long. With a J-beta primer mix and a sample-barcoded 5' primer, a second PCR ran about 6 to 11 cycles. TCRdb re-called the 5' RACE reads through MiXCR, storing one row per CDR3 protein. The top ten clones hold around 8% of a sample with about 1.5 million distinct CDR3 sequences, 42% of them seen once. This clonotype has only a few counts.

This chain uses TRBV7-3 with TRBJ2-7; a weak D match, TRBD2 (6 bases). What was sequenced was blood. The origin of this receptor is a woman aged 18-30 years in good health. For the CDR3, the DNA is TGTGCCAGCAGCCTACCAGGGAGGCCCTACGAGCAGTACTTC. As protein: CASSLPGRPYEQYF.